The entry below describes one T cell receptor beta chain. Its antigen is unidentified. TCRdb called the 5' RACE reads again in MiXCR, with one record for every CDR3 protein. The data contain around 570,000 distinct CDR3 sequences, more than 9% of them seen just once; the ten biggest clones take up roughly 3%. This sample was taken from a study of identical twins. General observations from the study: Those out-of-frame alpha sequences shared by twins showed an excess of low generation probability.

Deletions cut 5 bases from V and 5 bases from J, with 19 bases between. The germline CDR1 and CDR2 sequences are MGHRA and YSYEKL. The CDR3 is 16 amino acids. The same sample was also used in a study of yellow fever vaccine responses in identical twins.

This TCR came from a young woman in good health. The J gene is TRBJ2-1, the V gene TRBV4-1; tentative D call: TRBD2 (6 bases). The sequenced sample consisted of PBMCs. In nucleotides, the CDR3 is TGCGCCAGCAGCTTAATGGCGGGGATTGGAAACAATGAGCAGTTCTTC. It translates to CASSLMAGIGNNEQFF.